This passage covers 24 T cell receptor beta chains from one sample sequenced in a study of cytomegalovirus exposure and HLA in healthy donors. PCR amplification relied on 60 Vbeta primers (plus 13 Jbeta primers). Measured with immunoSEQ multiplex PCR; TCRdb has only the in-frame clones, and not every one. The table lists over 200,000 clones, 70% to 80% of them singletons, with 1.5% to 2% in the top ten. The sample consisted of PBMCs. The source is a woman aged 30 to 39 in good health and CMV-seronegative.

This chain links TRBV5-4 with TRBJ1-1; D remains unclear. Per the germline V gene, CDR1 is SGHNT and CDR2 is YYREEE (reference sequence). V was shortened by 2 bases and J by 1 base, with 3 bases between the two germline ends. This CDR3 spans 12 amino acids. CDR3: CASSFRNTEAFF. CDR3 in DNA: TGTGCCAGCAGCTTTAGGAACACTGAAGCTTTCTTT.

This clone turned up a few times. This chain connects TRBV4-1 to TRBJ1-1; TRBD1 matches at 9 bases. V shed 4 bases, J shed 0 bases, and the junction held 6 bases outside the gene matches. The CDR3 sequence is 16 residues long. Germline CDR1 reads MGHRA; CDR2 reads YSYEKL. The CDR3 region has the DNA TGCGCCAGCAGCCTCGGACAGGGGCCTCTGAACACTGAAGCTTTCTTT. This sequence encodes CASSLGQGPLNTEAFF.

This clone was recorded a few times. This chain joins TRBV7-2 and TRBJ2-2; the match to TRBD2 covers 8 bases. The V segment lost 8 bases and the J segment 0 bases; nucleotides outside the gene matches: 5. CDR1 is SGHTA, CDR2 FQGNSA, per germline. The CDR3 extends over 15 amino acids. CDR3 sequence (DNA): TGTGCCAGCCGCCCGGGGGGGACGAACACCGGGGAGCTGTTTTTT. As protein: CASRPGGTNTGELFF.

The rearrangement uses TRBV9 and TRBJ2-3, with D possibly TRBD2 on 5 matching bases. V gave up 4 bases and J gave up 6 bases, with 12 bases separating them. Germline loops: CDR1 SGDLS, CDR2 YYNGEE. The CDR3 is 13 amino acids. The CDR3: CASSPGGEDTQYF. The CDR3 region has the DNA TGTGCCAGCAGCCCAGGTGGGGAGGATACGCAGTATTTT.

The CDR3 loop is CASSLDPSGFSGYTF. DNA for the CDR3: TGTGCCAGCAGTTTAGACCCTTCAGGGTTCTCTGGCTACACCTTC. The genes are TRBV27 and TRBJ1-2; tentative D call: TRBD1 (5 bases). V lost 2 bases and J lost 7, with 17 bases in between. CDR1 and CDR2 (germline): MNHEY, SMNVEV (reference sequence). This CDR3 spans 15 amino acids.

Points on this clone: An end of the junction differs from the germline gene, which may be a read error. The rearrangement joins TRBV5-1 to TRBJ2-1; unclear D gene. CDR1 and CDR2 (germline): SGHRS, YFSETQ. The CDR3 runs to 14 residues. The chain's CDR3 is CAGSFSQNYNEQFF. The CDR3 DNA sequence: TGCGCCGGCAGCTTTTCGCAGAACTACAATGAGCAGTTCTTC.

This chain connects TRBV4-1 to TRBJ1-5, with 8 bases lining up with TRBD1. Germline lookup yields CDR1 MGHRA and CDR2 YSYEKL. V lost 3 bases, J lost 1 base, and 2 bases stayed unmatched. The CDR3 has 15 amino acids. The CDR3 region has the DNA TGCGCCAGCAGCCACACAGGGGGAAGCAATCAGCCCCAGCATTTT. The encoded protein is CASSHTGGSNQPQHF.

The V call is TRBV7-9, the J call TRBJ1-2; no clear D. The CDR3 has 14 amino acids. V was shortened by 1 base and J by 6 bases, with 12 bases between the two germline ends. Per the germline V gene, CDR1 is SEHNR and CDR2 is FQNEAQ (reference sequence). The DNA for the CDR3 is TGTGCCAGCAGCTTAGTACCAAGGGAGCATGGCTACACCTTC. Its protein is CASSLVPREHGYTF. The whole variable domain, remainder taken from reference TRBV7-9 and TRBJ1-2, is DTGVSQNPRHKITKRGQNVTFRCDPISEHNRLYWYRQTLGQGPEFLTYFQNEAQLEKSRLLSDRFSAERPKGSFSTLEIQRTEQGDSAMYLCASSLVPREHGYTFGSGTRLTVV.

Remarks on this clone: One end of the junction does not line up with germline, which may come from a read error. Written as DNA, the CDR3 is TGTTCCAGCAGCTGGAGACAGGGGGAGGGCACCGGGGAGCTGTTTTTT. It codes for CSSSWRQGEGTGELFF. The chain carries TRBV7-9 and TRBJ2-2, with 9 nucleotides matching TRBD1. The CDR3 has 16 residues. Germline CDR1 and CDR2: SEHNR and FQNEAQ (reference sequence).

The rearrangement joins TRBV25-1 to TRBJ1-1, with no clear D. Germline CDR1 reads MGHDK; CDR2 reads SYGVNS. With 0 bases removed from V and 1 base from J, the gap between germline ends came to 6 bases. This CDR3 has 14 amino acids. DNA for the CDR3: TGTGCCAGCAGTGAATACTTCGGGAACACTGAAGCTTTCTTT. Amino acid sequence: CASSEYFGNTEAFF.

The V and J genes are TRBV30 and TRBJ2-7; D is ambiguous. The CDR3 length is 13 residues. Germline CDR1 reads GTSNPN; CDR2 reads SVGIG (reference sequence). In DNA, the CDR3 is TGTGCTGCTGAAACGCAAGAGGACTACGAGCAGTACTTC. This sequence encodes CAAETQEDYEQYF.

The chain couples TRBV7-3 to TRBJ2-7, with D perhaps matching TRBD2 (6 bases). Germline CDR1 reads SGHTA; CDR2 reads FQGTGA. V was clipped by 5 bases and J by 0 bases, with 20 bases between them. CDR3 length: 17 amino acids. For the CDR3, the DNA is TGTGCCAGCAGCCCAGAGGGAGGAGGCTCGAGCTCCTACGAGCAGTACTTC. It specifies CASSPEGGGSSSYEQYF. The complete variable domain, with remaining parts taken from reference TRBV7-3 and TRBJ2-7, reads GAGVSQTPSNKVTEKGKYVELRCDPISGHTALYWYRQSLGQGPEFLIYFQGTGAADDSGLPNDRFFAVRPEGSVSTLKIQRTERGDSAVYLCASSPEGGGSSSYEQYFGPGTRLTVT.

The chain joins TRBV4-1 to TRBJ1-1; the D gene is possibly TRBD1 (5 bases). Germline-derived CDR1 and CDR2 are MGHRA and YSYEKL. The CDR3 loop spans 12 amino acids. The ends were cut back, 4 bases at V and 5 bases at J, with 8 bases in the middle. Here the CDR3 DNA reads TGCGCCAGCAGCCCTACAGGAACTGAAGCTTTCTTT. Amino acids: CASSPTGTEAFF.

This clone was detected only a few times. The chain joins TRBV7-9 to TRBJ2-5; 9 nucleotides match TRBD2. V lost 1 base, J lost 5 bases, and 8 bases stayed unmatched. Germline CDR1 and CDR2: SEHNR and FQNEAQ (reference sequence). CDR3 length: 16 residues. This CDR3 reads CASSLDVAGGPETQYF. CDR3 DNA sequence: TGTGCCAGCAGCTTAGACGTGGCGGGGGGGCCGGAGACCCAGTACTTC.

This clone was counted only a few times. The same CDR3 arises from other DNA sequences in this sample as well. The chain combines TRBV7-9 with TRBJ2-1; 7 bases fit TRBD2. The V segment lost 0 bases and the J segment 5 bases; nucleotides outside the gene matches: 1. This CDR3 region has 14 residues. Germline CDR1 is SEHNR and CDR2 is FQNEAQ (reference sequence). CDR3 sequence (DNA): TGTGCCAGCAGCTTAGCTGGGGGGGACAATGAGCAGTTCTTC. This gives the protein CASSLAGGDNEQFF.

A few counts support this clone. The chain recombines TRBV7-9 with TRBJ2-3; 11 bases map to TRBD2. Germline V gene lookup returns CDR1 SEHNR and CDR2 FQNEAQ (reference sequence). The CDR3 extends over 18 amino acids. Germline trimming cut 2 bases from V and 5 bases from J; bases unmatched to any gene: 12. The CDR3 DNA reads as TGTGCCAGCAGCTTACGCCCGATTAGCGGGGGGGCGAGAGATACGCAGTATTTT. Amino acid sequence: CASSLRPISGGARDTQYF.

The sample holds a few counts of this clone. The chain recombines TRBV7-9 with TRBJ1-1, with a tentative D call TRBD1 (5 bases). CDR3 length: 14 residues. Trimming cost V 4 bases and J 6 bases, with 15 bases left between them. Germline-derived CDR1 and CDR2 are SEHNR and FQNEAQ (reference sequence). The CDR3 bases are TGTGCCAGCAGCTCGGAGGGGTCGATGGCTGAAGCTTTCTTT. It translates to CASSSEGSMAEAFF.

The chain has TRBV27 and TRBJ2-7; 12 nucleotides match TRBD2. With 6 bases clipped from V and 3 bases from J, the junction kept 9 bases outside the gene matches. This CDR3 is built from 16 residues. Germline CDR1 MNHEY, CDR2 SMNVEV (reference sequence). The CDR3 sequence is CASRSLAGGPIYEQYF. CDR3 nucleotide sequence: TGTGCCAGCAGGTCCCTAGCGGGAGGGCCTATCTACGAGCAGTACTTC.

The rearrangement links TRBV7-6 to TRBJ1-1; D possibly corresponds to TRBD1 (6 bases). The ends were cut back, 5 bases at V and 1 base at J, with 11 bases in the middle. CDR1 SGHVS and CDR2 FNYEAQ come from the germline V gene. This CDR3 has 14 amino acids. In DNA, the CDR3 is TGTGCCAGCAGCCTTACAGGGTCGAACACTGAAGCTTTCTTT. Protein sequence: CASSLTGSNTEAFF.

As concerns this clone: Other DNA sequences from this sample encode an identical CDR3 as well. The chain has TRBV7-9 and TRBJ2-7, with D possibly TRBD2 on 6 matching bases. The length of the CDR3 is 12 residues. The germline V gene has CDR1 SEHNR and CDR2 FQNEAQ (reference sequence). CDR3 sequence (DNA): TGTGCAAGAAGCCCGGGACGGGGGGAGCAGTACTTC. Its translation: CARSPGRGEQYF.

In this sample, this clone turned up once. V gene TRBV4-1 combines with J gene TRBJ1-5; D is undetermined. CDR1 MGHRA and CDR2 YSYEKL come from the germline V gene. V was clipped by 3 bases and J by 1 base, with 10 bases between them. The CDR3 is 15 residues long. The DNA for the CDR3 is TGCGCCAGCAGCCATCCGCCGGGGAGCAATCAGCCCCAGCATTTT. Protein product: CASSHPPGSNQPQHF.

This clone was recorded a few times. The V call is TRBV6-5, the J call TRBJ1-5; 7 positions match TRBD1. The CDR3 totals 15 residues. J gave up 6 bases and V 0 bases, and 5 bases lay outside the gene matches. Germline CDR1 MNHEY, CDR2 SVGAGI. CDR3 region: CASSYSTGHGQPQHF. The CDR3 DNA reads TGTGCCAGCAGTTACTCGACAGGGCATGGTCAGCCCCAGCATTTT.

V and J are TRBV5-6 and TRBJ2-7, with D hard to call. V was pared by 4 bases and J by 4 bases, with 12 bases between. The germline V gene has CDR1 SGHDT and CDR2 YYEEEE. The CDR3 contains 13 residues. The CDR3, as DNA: TGTGCCAGCAGCCTAAAACCCGGTTACGAGCAGTACTTC. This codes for CASSLKPGYEQYF.

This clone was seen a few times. The CDR3 reads CASSLAGGSTDTQYF. The CDR3, as DNA: TGCGCCAGCAGTCTAGCGGGGGGTAGCACAGATACGCAGTATTTT. The chain recombines TRBV5-1 with TRBJ2-3, with 11 bases lining up with TRBD2. CDR1 SGHRS and CDR2 YFSETQ come from the germline V gene. The J segment lost 0 bases and the V segment lost 5 bases, leaving 2 bases of the junction unmatched. The CDR3 is made up of 15 amino acids.